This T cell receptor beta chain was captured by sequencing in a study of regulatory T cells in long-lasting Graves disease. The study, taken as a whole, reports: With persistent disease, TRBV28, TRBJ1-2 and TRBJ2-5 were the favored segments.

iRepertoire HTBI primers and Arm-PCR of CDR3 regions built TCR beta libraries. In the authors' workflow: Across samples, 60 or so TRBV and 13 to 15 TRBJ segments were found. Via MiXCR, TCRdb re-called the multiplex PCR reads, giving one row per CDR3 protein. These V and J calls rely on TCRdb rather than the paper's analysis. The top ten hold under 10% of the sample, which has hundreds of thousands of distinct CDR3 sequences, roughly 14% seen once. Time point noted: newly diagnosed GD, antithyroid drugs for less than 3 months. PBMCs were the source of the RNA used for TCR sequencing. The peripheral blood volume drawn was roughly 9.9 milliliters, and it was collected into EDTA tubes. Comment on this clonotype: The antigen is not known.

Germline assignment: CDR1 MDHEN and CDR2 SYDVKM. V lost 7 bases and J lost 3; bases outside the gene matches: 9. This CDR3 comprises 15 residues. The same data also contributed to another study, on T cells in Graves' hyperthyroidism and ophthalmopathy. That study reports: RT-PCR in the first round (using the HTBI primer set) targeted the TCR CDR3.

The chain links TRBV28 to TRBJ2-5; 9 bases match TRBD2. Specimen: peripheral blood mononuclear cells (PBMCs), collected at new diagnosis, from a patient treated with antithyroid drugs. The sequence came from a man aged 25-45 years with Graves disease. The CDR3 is CASTTRLAGKETQYF. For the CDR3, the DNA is TGTGCCAGCACCACTCGGCTAGCGGGGAAAGAGACCCAGTACTTC.